Each of the 8 T cell receptor beta chains below was sequenced from the same sample in a study of T cell responses to AZD1222 COVID-19 vaccine. Method: immunoSEQ multiplex PCR; TCRdb's copy keeps in-frame clones and lacks some. The table shows about 99,000 clones, with 75% to 90% occurring only once. Here the sequenced sample was peripheral blood, taken on day 0 of AZD1222 vaccination. These receptors were obtained from an adult in good health.

This chain joins TRBV18 and TRBJ2-7; maybe TRBD1 (6 bases). Trimming took off 5 bases at V and 7 bases at J, with 15 bases between the two ends. There are 13 residues in the CDR3. Germline V gene data show CDR1 as KGHSH and CDR2 as LQKENI. The CDR3 DNA follows: TGTGCCAGCTCAACCTCTGGGGGCGGTGAGCAGTACTTC. Translation gives CASSTSGGGEQYF.

CDR3 sequence: CASGLVRYGYTF. The CDR3 region has the DNA TGTGCTAGTGGTTTGGTTCGGTATGGCTACACCTTC. The rearrangement uses TRBV12-5 and TRBJ1-2; D gene unclear. V was cut by 0 bases and J by 5 bases, with 4 bases left in between. The CDR3 length is 12 residues. Germline V gives CDR1 LGHNT, CDR2 FRNRAP.

The chain is built from TRBV7-9 and TRBJ2-3; 9 bases map to TRBD2. After removal of 0 bases from V and 5 bases from J, the junction contained 9 bases not matched to a gene. This CDR3 contains 17 residues. The germline V gene has CDR1 SEHNR and CDR2 FQNEAQ (reference sequence). The CDR3 nucleotides read TGTGCCAGCAGCTTAGCTAGCGGGGGTTACCTGGGAGATACGCAGTATTTT. This translates into CASSLASGGYLGDTQYF.

This clone was seen only a few times. The chain recombines TRBV3-1 (or the pseudogene TRBV3-2) with TRBJ1-1; perhaps TRBD1 as D (5 bases). Germline CDR1 reads LGHDT; CDR2 reads YNNKEL (reference sequence). With 0 bases removed from V and 7 bases from J, the gap between germline ends came to 12 bases. The length of the CDR3 is 14 residues. CDR3 DNA sequence: TGTGCCAGCAGCCAAGACGTCAGGGTGGGTGAAGCTTTCTTT. Protein product: CASSQDVRVGEAFF.

The J gene is TRBJ2-7, the V gene TRBV4-2; TRBD1 aligns across 9 bases. With V trimmed by 1 base and J by 1 base, 5 bases remained unmatched. CDR1 LGHNA and CDR2 YNFKEQ come from the germline V gene. The CDR3 is 16 residues long. The CDR3 sequence: CASSQGEGTGSYEQYF. CDR3 in DNA: TGTGCCAGCAGCCAAGGAGAGGGGACAGGGTCCTACGAGCAGTACTTC.

The chain combines TRBV5-8 with TRBJ2-1; 9 bases map to TRBD1. This CDR3 is built from 15 residues. Unmatched junction bases numbered 5, after V lost 3 bases and J lost 4 bases. CDR1 and CDR2 (germline): SGHTS, YDEGEE. The CDR3 protein is CASSYRGRGYNEQFF. The CDR3 DNA reads TGTGCCAGCAGCTACAGGGGGCGCGGATACAATGAGCAGTTCTTC.

The V gene is TRBV5-1, the J gene TRBJ2-1; 8 nucleotides match TRBD1. V shed 2 bases and J 4 bases; nucleotides not matched to a gene: 11. This CDR3 has 17 residues. Germline-derived CDR1 and CDR2 are SGHRS and YFSETQ. CDR3 in DNA: TGCGCCAGCAGCTTACGGGCGGACAGGGCGGGTTACAATGAGCAGTTCTTC. Protein: CASSLRADRAGYNEQFF.

The chain links TRBV29-1 to TRBJ2-7; D may match TRBD1 or TRBD2 (5 bases each). The CDR3 extends over 14 amino acids. Germline-derived CDR1 and CDR2 are SQVTM and ANQGSEA. V was cut by 5 bases and J by 0 bases, with 14 bases left in between. The chain's CDR3 is CSVSGTLSSYEQYF. CDR3 DNA: TGCAGCGTTTCGGGGACCCTGAGCTCCTACGAGCAGTACTTC.